The sequence of this T cell receptor beta chain was determined in a study of T cell responses to AZD1222 COVID-19 vaccine. Study outcomes and limitations: Clonal diversity may have been underestimated, and the donors were mostly white British, with more females than males. Unmutated variant regions are reportedly the target of nearly half of TCRs that are spike-specific.

Second doses were pooled across both intervals (about 4 or about 12 weeks). This table comes from immunoSEQ multiplex PCR, and its TCRdb copy is limited to in-frame clones, with some not included. Of some 140,000 clones listed, approximately 92% are singletons. This clone was observed a handful of times. Its target is unknown. CDR3 length: 14 residues. Germline CDR1 and CDR2: MDHEN and SYDVKM. The junction had 9 bases not matched to a gene; V was cut back by 5 bases and J by 6 bases. The source of this sequence is an adult who received the AZD1222 COVID-19 vaccine. Sequences were derived from peripheral blood, sampled 28 days after the second AZD1222 dose. The rearrangement uses TRBV28 and TRBJ1-2; TRBD1 agrees at 7 bases. The CDR3 bases are TGTGCCAGCAGTGAGGGGGCTAGTGGGAATGGCTACACCTTC. Residues: CASSEGASGNGYTF.